What follows are 23 T cell receptor beta chains derived from one specimen sequenced in a study of low-dose radiotherapy and immunotherapy resistance in tumors. Sample time point: after trial treatment. As for treatment: LDRT plus nivolumab, ipilimumab, low-dose cyclophosphamide and aspirin (RACIN trial). TRAV- and TRBV-specific primers, spanning alpha and beta chains, primed first-strand cDNA. Over approximately 20 PCR cycles, TCRs were amplified from a constant-region primer and V-primer adapter. TCRdb re-analysed the reads in MiXCR, keeping a single row per CDR3 protein. Of 65,000 to 85,000 distinct CDR3 sequences in the sample, around 17% were seen once. The input for sequencing was PBMCs, taken after low-dose radiotherapy plus immunotherapy. These receptors all come from a male donor with prostate cancer.

This clonotype was found many times. The chain recombines TRBV29-1 with TRBJ2-6; 8 bases line up with TRBD2. V dropped 3 bases and J dropped 2; count of bases not matched to a gene: 9. CDR1 is SQVTM, CDR2 ANQGSEA, per germline. The CDR3 is made up of 17 amino acids. CDR3 in DNA: TGCAGCGTTGAGTCGGGAGGGCCGTCGACTGGGGCCAACGTCCTGACTTTC. As protein: CSVESGGPSTGANVLTF.

This clonotype was counted many times. The chain combines TRBV29-1 with TRBJ2-1; TRBD2 agrees at 11 bases. CDR3 length: 19 amino acids. Germline CDR1 reads SQVTM; CDR2 reads ANQGSEA. V shed 0 bases and J 5 bases; nucleotides not matched to a gene: 15. The CDR3 region is CSVEDPGSGLAADNNEQFF. The CDR3 DNA reads as TGCAGCGTTGAAGACCCCGGATCGGGACTAGCGGCCGATAACAATGAGCAGTTCTTC.

This clonotype was observed many times. The rearrangement uses TRBV25-1 and TRBJ2-1; no clear D. V was trimmed by 3 bases and J by 7 bases, leaving 7 bases between them. Per germline, CDR1 MGHDK and CDR2 SYGVNS. The CDR3 is 12 amino acids. CDR3 nucleotides: TGTGCCAGCAGTGACATCTTGAATGAGCAGTTCTTC. It translates to CASSDILNEQFF.

This clonotype has at least ten counts. The chain combines TRBV5-4 with TRBJ2-7; 9 bases match TRBD1. The CDR3 spans 14 residues. Losses at the gene ends were 2 bases for V and 7 bases for J; bases not matched to a gene: 7. Germline V lookup: CDR1 SGHNT, CDR2 YYREEE (reference sequence). The CDR3 reads CASSLPGTGREQYF. CDR3 nucleotides: TGTGCCAGCAGCTTACCCGGGACAGGGAGAGAGCAGTACTTC.

This clonotype was observed at least ten times. The chain has TRBV7-9 and TRBJ1-5; the D gene is possibly TRBD1 (5 bases). The CDR3 contains 17 residues. The germline V and J ends were trimmed by 6 bases and 2 bases, with 20 bases remaining between them. The germline V gene encodes CDR1 SEHNR and CDR2 FQNEAQ (reference sequence). This CDR3 is CASRHARGLGRNQPQHF. The DNA of the CDR3 is TGTGCCAGCAGGCACGCCCGGGGCCTTGGGCGCAATCAGCCCCAGCATTTT.

Notes on this clonotype: This likely traces to a read error, being one base from a far larger clone. The J gene is TRBJ2-1, the V gene TRBV2; perhaps TRBD2 as D (6 bases). V was clipped by 8 bases and J by 10 bases, with 15 bases between them. The germline V gene encodes CDR1 SNHLY and CDR2 FYNNEI. This CDR3 contains 12 residues. The DNA of the CDR3 is TGTGCCAGCGGGGGGAGCTCCTACGAGCAGTTCTTC. Translating gives CASGGSSYEQFF.

This clonotype was picked up many times. The rearrangement uses TRBV6-2 or TRBV6-3 and TRBJ2-7; 9 bases match TRBD1. This CDR3 has 15 residues. Germline CDR1 and CDR2: MNHEY and SVGEGT. Unmatched junction bases numbered 5, after V lost 5 bases and J lost 0 bases. CDR3 in amino acids: CASSPRQGVSYEQYF. Written as DNA, the CDR3 is TGTGCCAGCAGTCCTCGACAGGGGGTCTCCTACGAGCAGTACTTC.

The sample holds many counts of this clonotype. This rearrangement joins TRBV4-2 to TRBJ2-5; the match to TRBD2 covers 7 bases. CDR1 LGHNA and CDR2 YNFKEQ come from the germline V gene. V shed 2 bases and J 3 bases; nucleotides not matched to a gene: 3. CDR3 length: 14 amino acids. The CDR3 here is CASSQRLAEETQYF. The CDR3 bases are TGTGCCAGCAGCCAAAGACTAGCTGAAGAGACCCAGTACTTC.

This clonotype was counted at least ten times. The V gene is TRBV2, the J gene TRBJ2-2; D possibly matches TRBD1 or TRBD2 (5 bases each). Trimming took off 6 bases at V and 4 bases at J, with 12 bases between the two ends. The germline V gene has CDR1 SNHLY and CDR2 FYNNEI. This CDR3 comprises 14 residues. The CDR3 here is CASSRGVGTGELFF. In DNA form, the CDR3 reads TGTGCCAGCAGCCGAGGGGTGGGCACCGGGGAGCTGTTTTTT.

V gene TRBV6-6 combines with J gene TRBJ2-1, with TRBD2 matching 13 bases. Germline assignment: CDR1 MNHNY and CDR2 SVGAGI (reference sequence). V was pared by 6 bases and J by 6 bases, with 5 bases of the junction left unmatched. This CDR3 spans 15 amino acids. CDR3 bases: TGTGCCAGCAGCGCTAGGACTAGCGGGGGCAATGAGCAGTTCTTC. Translated: CASSARTSGGNEQFF.

Notes on this clonotype: This sequence is one base from a far larger clone and is likely a read error. The V call is TRBV5-1, the J call TRBJ2-7; no definite D call. The CDR3 totals 16 residues. Trimming pared 0 bases from V and 7 bases from J, leaving 20 bases between. CDR1 and CDR2 from the germline V gene are SGHRS and YFSETQ. The CDR3 DNA reads as TGCGCCAGCAGCTTGGAAGGACGGAGTATCATCGATGAGCAGTACTTC. Protein sequence: CASSLEGRSIIDEQYF.

J is TRBJ2-4 and V is TRBV28, with D possibly matching TRBD2 (6 bases). Germline CDR1 MDHEN, CDR2 SYDVKM. CDR3 length: 14 amino acids. V lost 8 bases and J lost 0, with 11 bases in between. CDR3 amino acids: CASRDSLAKNIQYF. The CDR3 nucleotides are TGTGCCAGCCGGGACTCACTAGCCAAAAACATTCAGTACTTC.

This clonotype appeared many times. V is TRBV20-1 and J is TRBJ2-5, with 10 bases aligning to TRBD1. CDR3 size: 16 residues. J lost 4 bases, V lost 6 bases, and 14 bases had no gene match. The V gene's germline CDR1 is DFQATT and CDR2 SNEGSKA (reference sequence). CDR3 in amino acids: CSAPTGTGDRVETQYF. In nucleotides, the CDR3 is TGCAGTGCCCCGACCGGGACAGGGGATCGCGTAGAGACCCAGTACTTC.

This clonotype was seen ten or more times. The chain joins TRBV30 to TRBJ2-1, with D possibly matching TRBD2 (6 bases). The CDR3 has 14 residues. Germline loops: CDR1 GTSNPN, CDR2 SVGIG (reference sequence). The V end was cut by 1 base, the J end by 7 bases, with 14 bases between. The CDR3 reads CAWSALGGRNEQFF. The CDR3, as DNA: TGTGCCTGGAGTGCCCTAGGAGGGAGGAATGAGCAGTTCTTC.

The chain has TRBV20-1 and TRBJ2-7, with TRBD2 identical over 11 bases. The junction had 8 bases not matched to a gene; V was cut back by 6 bases and J by 4 bases. Germline V gene data show CDR1 as DFQATT and CDR2 as SNEGSKA (reference sequence). CDR3 length: 14 amino acids. The CDR3 region is CSAHRLAGNYEQYF. The CDR3 nucleotides read TGCAGTGCACATCGACTAGCGGGAAATTACGAGCAGTACTTC.

This clonotype appeared many times. The CDR3 region is CASSRNTGELFF. In DNA, the CDR3 is TGTGCCAGCAGCAGGAACACCGGGGAGCTGTTTTTT. The V gene is TRBV6-2 or TRBV6-3, the J gene TRBJ2-2; D remains unclear. There are 12 residues in the CDR3. Looked up from germline, CDR1 is MNHEY and CDR2 is SVGEGT. Deletions cut 6 bases from V and 1 base from J, with 3 bases between.

This clonotype was counted once. V and J are TRBV28 and TRBJ2-4; D tentatively reads TRBD1 or TRBD2 (5 bases each). The CDR3 covers 14 residues. Trimming left V 6 bases short and J 6 bases short, with 15 bases between. The germline CDR1 and CDR2 sequences are MDHEN and SYDVKM. CDR3 sequence: CASRDRDQGNIQYF. The CDR3 nucleotides are TGTGCCAGCAGAGACCGGGACCAAGGAAACATTCAGTACTTC. Combining the CDR3 with reference TRBV28 and TRBJ2-4 gives the whole variable domain DVKVTQSSRYLVKRTGEKVFLECVQDMDHENMFWYRQDPGLGLRLIYFSYDVKMKEKGDIPEGYSVSREKKERFSLILESASTNQTSMYLCASRDRDQGNIQYFGAGTRLSVL.

This clonotype was seen repeatedly, ten times or more. J is TRBJ2-7 and V is TRBV6-8; tentatively, D is TRBD1 (5 bases). Trimming stripped 0 bases from V and 3 bases from J, with 9 bases between. The germline CDR1 and CDR2 sequences are MNHGY and SAAAGT. This CDR3 is built from 14 residues. CDR3 in amino acids: CASSYSEGVYEQYF. CDR3 coding DNA: TGTGCCAGCAGTTACTCCGAAGGGGTCTACGAGCAGTACTTC.

Many counts were recorded for this clonotype. The chain combines TRBV6-5 with TRBJ2-1; D is possibly TRBD1 (6 bases). Trimming shortened V by 0 bases and J by 6 bases, and 9 bases separated the two germline ends. The CDR3 consists of 14 residues. CDR1 MNHEY and CDR2 SVGAGI come from the germline V gene. In DNA, the CDR3 is TGTGCCAGCAGTTACTCGGGCAGGGGCAATGAGCAGTTCTTC. Encoded protein: CASSYSGRGNEQFF.

This clonotype was detected ten times or more. The chain links TRBV7-2 to TRBJ2-5; D is undetermined. The CDR3 extends over 15 amino acids. From germline, CDR1 is SGHTA and CDR2 FQGNSA. With 3 bases removed from V and 0 bases from J, the gap between germline ends came to 11 bases. CDR3 loop: CASSFAHGYQETQYF. The CDR3 DNA is TGTGCCAGCAGCTTTGCCCACGGGTACCAAGAGACCCAGTACTTC.

This clonotype has a count of ten or more. The genes are TRBV29-1 and TRBJ2-3; no clear D. Trimming pared 4 bases from V and 0 bases from J, leaving 5 bases between. Germline V gene sequence: CDR1 SQVTM, CDR2 ANQGSEA. The CDR3 consists of 12 residues. As DNA, the CDR3 is TGCAGCGTTGTACGGAGCACAGATACGCAGTATTTT. Its protein is CSVVRSTDTQYF.

This clonotype was found many times. This sequence joins TRBV29-1 and TRBJ1-2; tentative D call: TRBD1 (6 bases). Germline V gene lookup returns CDR1 SQVTM and CDR2 ANQGSEA. The CDR3 contains 13 residues. V dropped 7 bases and J dropped 4 bases, with 16 bases sitting between them. CDR3 protein: CSASRTDIYGYTF. The CDR3 nucleotides read TGCAGCGCCTCCCGGACAGACATCTATGGCTACACCTTC.

With respect to this clonotype: It is likely a read error: a sequence one base away is far more abundant. The genes are TRBV6-5 and TRBJ1-6; maybe TRBD1 (6 bases). Germline V gene lookup returns CDR1 MNHEY and CDR2 SVGAGI. V dropped 5 bases and J dropped 6 bases, with 20 bases sitting between them. This CDR3 contains 17 residues. CDR3 DNA sequence: TGTGCCAGCAGTGAAGCTGTGGTGGGGGGGGCTAATTCACCCCTCCACTTT. This codes for CASSEAVVGGANSPLHF.